The next 9 T cell receptor beta chains were all read from a single sample in a study of CD8+ T cells in alopecia areata. RNA was isolated and reverse transcribed to cDNA, the sequencing template. Produced via immunoSEQ multiplex PCR; TCRdb's table is partial and in-frame only. The sample lists some 130,000 clones, about 60% seen once, with roughly 6.7% in the top ten. Sequencing was performed on CD4+ T cells sorted from blood, taken at week 0. Every receptor here comes from a human donor with alopecia areata.

This clone has a single count. The chain links TRBV9 to TRBJ1-1; 8 nucleotides match TRBD1. The germline V gene has CDR1 SGDLS and CDR2 YYNGEE. Trimming removed 4 bases from V and 5 bases from J; junction bases left unmatched: 10. The CDR3 contains 15 residues. The DNA of the CDR3 is TGTGCCAGCAGCCCAAGGACAGGGTCGTGGACTGAAGCTTTCTTT. This codes for CASSPRTGSWTEAFF.

The chain recombines TRBV10-3 with TRBJ1-3; tentatively, D is TRBD1 (5 bases). V gave up 2 bases and J gave up 8 bases, with 13 bases separating them. This CDR3 has 14 amino acids. From germline, CDR1 is ENHRY and CDR2 SYGVKD. The CDR3 DNA sequence: TGTGCCATCAGTGAGGGGGGACCACTCGACACCATATATTTT. Amino acids: CAISEGGPLDTIYF.

Only a few counts were recorded for this clone. The V call is TRBV29-1, the J call TRBJ2-1; 13 bases are shared with TRBD2. V gave up 7 bases and J gave up 6 bases; unmatched junction bases: 6. The CDR3 sequence is 14 residues long. Per germline, CDR1 SQVTM and CDR2 ANQGSEA. The CDR3 DNA sequence: TGCAGCGCCATAGGACTAGCGGGGGTCAATGAGCAGTTCTTC. Its protein product is CSAIGLAGVNEQFF.

The rearrangement uses TRBV28 and TRBJ2-5; no clear D. Germline CDR1 is MDHEN and CDR2 is SYDVKM. The CDR3 spans 14 residues. Trimming left V 5 bases short and J 1 base short, with 11 bases between. DNA for the CDR3: TGTGCCAGCAGTCTACCCAACCCCCAAGAGACCCAGTACTTC. Its translation is CASSLPNPQETQYF.

In its sample, this clone was seen a few times. The chain couples TRBV5-1 to TRBJ2-3; D may be TRBD1 (5 bases). Deletions cut 1 base from V and 4 bases from J, with 10 bases between. Per the germline V gene, CDR1 is SGHRS and CDR2 is YFSETQ. The CDR3 is 14 amino acids. For the CDR3, the DNA is TGCGCCAGCAGCTTGAACAGGAACGCAGATACGCAGTATTTT. Translating it yields CASSLNRNADTQYF.

CDR3 loop: CASSLRDRGRTNYGYTF. The CDR3 DNA follows: TGTGCCAGCAGTCTCCGGGACAGGGGCAGGACTAACTATGGCTACACCTTC. J is TRBJ1-2 and V is TRBV27; 10 bases agree with TRBD1. CDR3 length equals 17 residues. Germline V lookup: CDR1 MNHEY, CDR2 SMNVEV (reference sequence). V shed 5 bases, J shed 0 bases, and the junction held 9 bases outside the gene matches.

This sequence joins TRBV6-5 and TRBJ2-5; D is perhaps TRBD1 (6 bases). V shed 0 bases and J shed 5 bases, with 10 bases lying between them. CDR1 and CDR2 from the germline V gene are MNHEY and SVGAGI. This CDR3 is 14 amino acids long. The CDR3 sequence is CASSYSQGRETQYF. DNA for the CDR3: TGTGCCAGCAGTTACTCCCAGGGGCGGGAGACCCAGTACTTC.

The chain recombines TRBV11-2 with TRBJ2-7, with unresolved D. Germline V gene lookup returns CDR1 SGHAT and CDR2 FQNNGV. Trimming took 0 bases from V and 0 from J, leaving 12 bases between them. The CDR3 loop spans 16 amino acids. The chain's CDR3 is CASSLDLGWSSYEQYF. CDR3 sequence (DNA): TGTGCCAGCAGCTTAGATCTAGGGTGGAGCTCCTACGAGCAGTACTTC.

V gene TRBV7-9 combines with J gene TRBJ1-1, with D tentatively TRBD1 (5 bases). CDR1 is SEHNR and CDR2 is FQNEAQ in the germline V gene (reference sequence). Trimming left V 11 bases short and J 1 base short, with 14 bases between. The CDR3 spans 13 residues. The CDR3 nucleotides read TGTGCCGCTGGGGGGTGGGGGAACACTGAAGCTTTCTTT. Translated, it gives CAAGGWGNTEAFF.